Included here is one T cell receptor beta chain sequence, with context. Only in-frame clones appear in the TCRdb table, and some are missing; sequencing was by immunoSEQ multiplex PCR. The sample yields about 280,000 clones, approximately 88% seen once. This entry comes from a study of blood T cell repertoires in COVID-19. Study at large: The cDNA or gDNA used as material had been derived from T cells, B-cell-depleted T cells, or PBMCs.

V trimming: 0 bases; J trimming: 8 bases; junction bases outside the gene matches: 11. This CDR3 has 17 amino acids. CDR1 LGHNA and CDR2 YNFKEQ come from the germline V gene. The receptor's source is a woman in her thirties or forties who had recovered from COVID-19. Sequencing was done on a sample of peripheral blood. The chain uses TRBV4-2 and TRBJ2-1, with 9 nucleotides matching TRBD2. The CDR3 DNA reads TGTGCCAGCAGCCAAGAAGTCTCTAGCGGGGCCCACTATGAGCAGTTCTTC. Protein: CASSQEVSSGAHYEQFF.